This TCR beta chain was sequenced during a study of shared clonotypes between healthy human individuals (dated by TCRdb to 2020 to 2021). Study-level background: A couple of women and a few men aged 18 to 49 years were included in the cohort. Each donor's leukapheresis produced roughly between about 0.8 and 8.9 billion PBMCs. Per donor, three plates each were used for CD4 naive and CD4 memory, two for CD8 naive, and one for CD8 memory. Blood TCR repertoires of five healthy adults were deeply sequenced to estimate repertoire size and the extent of clonotype sharing between individuals. Libraries were prepared and TCR repertoires were sequenced by different laboratories using diverse techniques, in order to increase sequencing depth and limit assay-specific biases. What the research found in general, with its limitations: Even with the large sequencing depth, rarefaction of the sorted-subset datasets indicated that sequencing was incomplete. Larger estimated clonotype richness was generally found for naive subsets than for memory subsets. Pairwise subsampling led to the expectation that sequencing depth would affect the degree of clonotype sharing among donors. Compared with non-shared clonotypes, clonotypes shared by all four sorted-subset donors had higher generation probabilities. Because the study included only a small number of donors, the genetic and exposure-history diversity represented was limited. Only blood was sampled, and tissue TCR repertoires likely differ from those in blood. Sharing across a few donors was observed for approximately 5% of naive CD4, 3.5% of naive CD8, 2% to 2.5% of memory CD4, and around 0.42% of memory CD8 clonotypes.

As for this clone: This clone's antigen is unknown. Base qualities are missing; no much larger clone stands one base away.

For the CD8 naive samples, CD45RO-negative cells were positively selected for CCR7, yielding a CD45RA+CCR7+ population from which TemRA cells were excluded. Healthy HIV-negative adults with no recently reported acute infections or vaccinations were included as donors. Only Caucasian adults living in Nashville, Tennessee, USA were represented among the donors. After blood collection by leukapheresis, PBMCs were isolated using Ficoll-Histopaque density gradient centrifugation and then cryopreserved in the vapor phase of liquid nitrogen. Analytical flow cytometry was used to check the purity and quantity of every magnetically sorted T cell population. Genomic DNA was isolated from every sorted fraction and measured by UV absorbance on a Nanodrop 2000c. Using the deep immunoSEQ assay, TCR CDR3 regions were amplified from genomic DNA by multiplex PCR. Genomic DNA extracted from each cell subset was distributed evenly over all wells of several immunoSEQ 96-well plates, and each plate served as one replicate. For sorted subsets, around 200 ng genomic DNA, equal to 25,000 to 35,000 T cell genomes, was loaded into each replicate PCR. Purified libraries were measured with a Qubit 3.0 fluorometer, size-checked on a Bioanalyzer 2100, and measured again with the KAPA Library Quantification kit. Every immunoSEQ 96-well plate was sequenced on a separate single-read 150-cycle Illumina NextSeq 550 flow cell. The published analysis was carried out like this. Because the immunoSEQ output included only junctional sequences and no quality scores, the filtering could not be the same as the filtering used for full-length reads. To assign V/J genes and CDR3, sequences were annotated using PyIR, a Python wrapper for IgBLAST v1.9, with IMGT germline references. Reads were filtered out if the reads had weak V/J assignments (E-value above 1e-6), no CDR3, stop codons, out-of-frame junctions, or ambiguous translated residues. V3J clonotypes were defined by identical inferred V gene, J gene, and CDR3 amino acid sequence. To compute the percentage overlap between repertoires, the number of shared unique clonotypes was divided by the size of the smaller repertoire. RTK rarefaction, the Chao1 estimator, and Recon v2.1 estimates of unobserved clonotypes were used to assess repertoire richness. Generation probabilities for all TCRbeta clonotypes obtained by the gDNA method from four donors were computed using OLGA. Entries here come from immuneACCESS through TCRdb and include only in-frame sequences with V and J called. Some clones fail to appear in such tables; in the studies checked, an unresolved V gene covers under half of the shortfall, and the cause of the remainder is unknown. V, J and clone size were drawn from that table, and D and trimming were deduced from the DNA. The sample table holds some 1,900,000 clones, of which approximately 94% were seen once. The ten largest clonotypes hold roughly 1.2% of the sample.

The CDR3 goes from the cysteine to the phenylalanine over 16 residues. The entry retains the CDR3 DNA only, 48 bases that are in frame from base 1. Trimming at the junction amounts to 0 bases on V and 5 bases on J, and the germline ends lie 17 bases apart. The germline V gene (reference sequence) specifies SEHNR as CDR1 and FQNEAQ as CDR2. The origin of this receptor is a man between 18 and 35 years old in good health. Rearrangement joined TRBV7-9 to TRBJ2-7, with the D call tentatively TRBD1 or TRBD2, each fitting 6 bases. Specimen: naive CD8+ T cells sorted from blood. The sample's cell subset or site, from its label and the paper: CD45RA+CCR7+. The DNA is TGTGCCAGCAGCTTAGCCACCGGGGGCCGCAGGGACGAGCAGTACTTC. Its protein product is CASSLATGGRRDEQYF.